This TCR beta chain was documented in a study of T cell responses to AZD1222 COVID-19 vaccine. This table comes from immunoSEQ multiplex PCR, and its TCRdb copy is limited to in-frame clones, with some not included. Of 120,000 to 150,000 clones listed, about 90% are singletons. This specimen consisted of peripheral blood, obtained 28 days after the second dose of the MenACWY control vaccine. The TCR originated in an adult who received the MenACWY meningococcal vaccine as a control.

Here the CDR3 DNA reads TGTGCCAGTAGTATAGAGGGACTAGCGGGGACAGATACGCAGTATTTT. Protein sequence: CASSIEGLAGTDTQYF. The V call is TRBV19, the J call TRBJ2-3, with 13 bases that match TRBD2. The germline V gene encodes CDR1 LNHDA and CDR2 SQIVND (reference sequence). The V gene end was trimmed by 0 bases and the J gene end by 3 bases; junction bases not matched to a gene: 0. This CDR3 is built from 16 residues.